This TCR beta chain was identified in a study of T cells in Graves' hyperthyroidism and ophthalmopathy. There were TCR beta CDR3 regions amplified from RNA transcripts. The HTBI primer set drove a first-round RT-PCR of the TCR CDR3. MiXCR, applied by TCRdb to the multiplex PCR reads, yields one record per CDR3 protein. Counted here are fewer than 550,000 distinct CDR3 sequences, 15% to 17% occurring once; the ten biggest clones make up roughly 7.7%. A few counts support this clonotype. Sequenced sample: blood. This TCR came from a woman under 30 with Graves' hyperthyroidism.

CDR3 sequence reads: CASSSGGSGGADYEQYF. The CDR3 bases are TGTGCCAGCAGCTCCGGTGGTAGCGGGGGGGCCGACTACGAGCAGTACTTC. The rearrangement uses TRBV11-2 and TRBJ2-7, with 11 nucleotides matching TRBD2. The CDR3 spans 17 residues. Germline V gene data show CDR1 as SGHAT and CDR2 as FQNNGV. J was trimmed by 3 bases and V by 4 bases; bases with no gene match: 11.